The TCR beta chain under discussion was sequenced for a study of blood T cells in healthy people across ages. Deletions cut 5 bases from V and 13 bases from J, with 14 bases between. The CDR3 extends over 12 amino acids. The V gene's germline CDR1 is SGHTA and CDR2 FQGNSA. The second PCR ran roughly 6 to 11 cycles with a sample-barcoded 5' primer and J-beta primers. TCRdb reprocessed the 5' RACE reads via MiXCR and lists one record per CDR3 protein. Of around 780,000 distinct CDR3 sequences listed, 20% to 30% were seen once; the top ten hold around 2.9%. This sample was shared with a second study, whose subject was T cells of mothers and their children.

The chain carries TRBV7-2 and TRBJ2-2; D ambiguous. What was sequenced was blood. The TCR originated in a boy aged 5-17 years in good health. The CDR3 protein is CASSPPLTRLFF. In DNA, the CDR3 is TGTGCCAGCAGCCCACCCCTTACCCGGCTGTTTTTT.